The 10 T cell receptor beta chains presented below share a single source sample, sequenced in a study of blood T cell repertoires in COVID-19. Using immunoSEQ multiplex PCR, the repertoire was profiled, and TCRdb retains in-frame clones only, with some absent. The table has about 200,000 clones, around 91% seen once; the top ten hold 0.62%. Sequencing used peripheral blood. The receptors here all came from a man aged 45-60 years with acute or convalescent COVID-19.

This CDR3 is CASSQDGPKVRAGGRTDTQYF. The CDR3 DNA follows: TGCGCCAGCAGCCAAGATGGCCCTAAGGTCCGGGCGGGAGGGCGCACAGATACGCAGTATTTT. The gene calls are TRBV4-1 and TRBJ2-3; 9 bases agree with TRBD2. J was trimmed by 1 base and V by 0 bases; bases with no gene match: 17. This CDR3 comprises 21 residues. CDR1 MGHRA and CDR2 YSYEKL come from the germline V gene.

The rearrangement links TRBV4-2 to TRBJ2-2; D perhaps matches TRBD2 (6 bases). Germline loops: CDR1 LGHNA, CDR2 YNFKEQ. V was trimmed by 0 bases and J by 3 bases, leaving 11 bases between them. The CDR3 totals 16 residues. CDR3 sequence (DNA): TGTGCCAGCAGCCAAGATCTTAGCGGCTACACCGGGGAGCTGTTTTTT. Amino acid sequence: CASSQDLSGYTGELFF.

The chain is built from TRBV4-2 and TRBJ2-2, with 7 bases lining up with TRBD1. This CDR3 has 14 amino acids. V shed 1 base and J 6 bases; nucleotides not matched to a gene: 2. CDR1 LGHNA and CDR2 YNFKEQ come from the germline V gene. CDR3 DNA sequence: TGTGCCAGCAGCCAAGTGCAGGGGGCCGGGGAGCTGTTTTTT. Its protein is CASSQVQGAGELFF.

The chain uses TRBV7-2 and TRBJ2-6; D is undetermined. CDR1 and CDR2 from the germline V gene are SGHTA and FQGNSA. The CDR3 totals 14 residues. V was cut by 6 bases and J by 1 base, with 7 bases left in between. CDR3 amino acids: CASSYLSGANVLTF. The CDR3 region has the DNA TGTGCCAGCAGTTACCTATCTGGGGCCAACGTCCTGACTTTC.

The chain carries TRBV29-1 and TRBJ2-1; D possibly corresponds to TRBD2 (5 bases). V was cut by 5 bases and J by 4 bases, with 15 bases left in between. Germline CDR1 SQVTM, CDR2 ANQGSEA. There are 14 residues in the CDR3. CDR3 sequence reads: CSVLKWRSYNEQFF. As DNA, the CDR3 is TGCAGCGTTCTTAAATGGAGGTCTTACAATGAGCAGTTCTTC.

This clone appeared a few times. The gene calls are TRBV11-2 and TRBJ1-6; weak D call: TRBD1 (5 bases). The germline V gene has CDR1 SGHAT and CDR2 FQNNGV. V shed 0 bases and J shed 7 bases, with 10 bases lying between them. The CDR3 runs to 15 residues. For the CDR3, the DNA is TGTGCCAGCAGCTTAGATCCAGGGCCCAATTCACCCCTCCACTTT. Protein: CASSLDPGPNSPLHF.

The CDR3, as DNA: TGTGCCAGCAGTCTCGGGACAGGGGGCGAGGGTGAAGCTTTCTTT. Amino acid sequence: CASSLGTGGEGEAFF. The J gene is TRBJ1-1, the V gene TRBV27; TRBD1 matches at 12 bases. V lost 5 bases to trimming and J lost 7 bases; unmatched junction nucleotides: 8. The CDR3 loop spans 15 amino acids. The germline V gene has CDR1 MNHEY and CDR2 SMNVEV (reference sequence).

V is TRBV27 and J is TRBJ1-5; 9 bases are shared with TRBD1. The CDR3 is 16 residues long. The V gene end was trimmed by 6 bases and the J gene end by 2 bases; junction bases not matched to a gene: 8. Germline V gives CDR1 MNHEY, CDR2 SMNVEV (reference sequence). CDR3 sequence reads: CASRPNTGGGNQPQHF. The DNA of the CDR3 is TGTGCCAGCAGACCAAATACAGGGGGCGGCAATCAGCCCCAGCATTTT.

The rearrangement joins TRBV18 to TRBJ1-4, with no clear D. Trimming removed 4 bases at V and 1 base at J, with 10 bases between. In germline, CDR1 is KGHSH, CDR2 LQKENI. CDR3 length: 15 residues. The DNA of the CDR3 is TGTGCCAGCTCACGCCGGGATGGAACTAATGAAAAACTGTTTTTT. As protein: CASSRRDGTNEKLFF.

The chain couples TRBV25-1 to TRBJ2-5; no reliable D call. Per germline, CDR1 MGHDK and CDR2 SYGVNS. The CDR3 runs 12 residues. V lost 3 bases and J lost 2, with 4 bases in between. The CDR3 region has the DNA TGTGCCAGCAGTGACAGGCAAGAGACCCAGTACTTC. Translation gives CASSDRQETQYF.